These 32 T cell receptor beta chains were all obtained from the same sample, sequenced in a study of T-cell memory formation after mild COVID-19. TCRdb redid the calling of the 5' RACE reads with MiXCR, one entry per CDR3 protein. The repertoire consists of hundreds of thousands of distinct CDR3 sequences, with 20% occurring once and the leading ten covering around 20%. Material for sequencing was PBMCs or a T cell subset sorted from them (not recorded which). All receptors come from a man aged 18 to 29 who had mild COVID-19 (a few samples of this study predate the infection). Cell type and time point are not known.

This chain joins TRBV7-9 and TRBJ2-2; D is uncertain. This CDR3 contains 18 residues. V was cut by 7 bases and J by 5 bases, with 26 bases left in between. In germline, CDR1 is SEHNR, CDR2 FQNEAQ (reference sequence). CDR3 coding DNA: TGTGCCAGCAACGCACTCAGGACCTTATCCCCCTCAACCGGGGAGCTGTTTTTT. Residues: CASNALRTLSPSTGELFF.

This clonotype showed up just a few times. The gene calls are TRBV5-1 and TRBJ2-7, with TRBD2 matching over 10 bases. The germline V gene has CDR1 SGHRS and CDR2 YFSETQ. Unmatched junction bases numbered 2, after V lost 0 bases and J lost 5 bases. The CDR3 spans 14 residues. The CDR3 DNA follows: TGCGCCAGCAGCTTGGGGCTAGCGGGGGACGAGCAGTACGTC. Residues: CASSLGLAGDEQYV.

This clonotype was counted a few times. The V and J genes are TRBV7-2 and TRBJ1-1; D remains unclear. CDR1 SGHTA and CDR2 FQGNSA come from the germline V gene. This CDR3 is 14 amino acids long. The V and J ends lost 5 bases and 7 bases respectively, with 17 bases between them. The CDR3 bases are TGTGCCAGCAGCCCCGGGCCTGAGCGGGGTGAAGCTTTCTTT. Translated: CASSPGPERGEAFF. The full variable domain, completed using reference TRBV7-2 and TRBJ1-1, is GAGVSQSPSNKVTEKGKDVELRCDPISGHTALYWYRQSLGQGLEFLIYFQGNSAPDKSGLPSDRFSAERTGGSVSTLTIQRTQQEDSAVYLCASSPGPERGEAFFGQGTRLTVV.

The gene calls are TRBV10-2 and TRBJ1-2; possibly TRBD1 for D (6 bases). Germline V CDR1 and CDR2: WSHSY, SAAADI. Trimming removed 4 bases at V and 8 bases at J, with 23 bases between. This CDR3 is 16 amino acids long. The CDR3 DNA sequence: TGCGCCAGCAGTGCCGGATTGTGGGGACAAGAGGGCGGCTACACCTTC. As protein: CASSAGLWGQEGGYTF.

This clonotype was found a few times. The DNA for the CDR3 is TGTGCCAGCAGTTACTCCCAGGACAGGGGGTATAATTCACCCCTCCACTTT. This translates into CASSYSQDRGYNSPLHF. The chain uses TRBV6-5 and TRBJ1-6, with 10 nucleotides matching TRBD1. Germline V gene lookup returns CDR1 MNHEY and CDR2 SVGAGI. The CDR3 sequence is 17 residues long. Germline trimming cut 0 bases from V and 4 bases from J; bases unmatched to any gene: 3.

The chain combines TRBV20-1 with TRBJ1-2, with D unclear. Trimming took off 0 bases at V and 4 bases at J, with 9 bases between the two ends. Per the germline V gene, CDR1 is DFQATT and CDR2 is SNEGSKA (reference sequence). There are 13 residues in the CDR3. The CDR3 protein is CSARDPLTYGYTF. CDR3 sequence (DNA): TGCAGTGCTAGAGATCCCCTCACCTATGGCTACACCTTC.

The chain carries TRBV12-5 and TRBJ2-5, with 7 bases aligning to TRBD1. The germline CDR1 and CDR2 sequences are LGHNT and FRNRAP. J gave up 4 bases and V 4 bases, and 6 bases lay outside the gene matches. This CDR3 comprises 14 residues. The CDR3 DNA is TGTGCTAGTGGTTCGACAGGGCTGGGAGAGACCCAGTACTTC. Protein: CASGSTGLGETQYF. The variable domain in full, completed from reference TRBV12-5 and TRBJ2-5, reads DARVTQTPRHKVTEMGQEVTMRCQPILGHNTVFWYRQTMMQGLELLAYFRNRAPLDDSGMPKDRFSAEMPDATLATLKIQPSEPRDSAVYFCASGSTGLGETQYFGPGTRLLVL.

The chain carries TRBV7-6 and TRBJ2-1; D may be TRBD1 (5 bases). V lost 1 base and J 7 bases, leaving 11 bases between the germline ends. The germline CDR1 and CDR2 sequences are SGHVS and FNYEAQ. The CDR3 totals 14 residues. The CDR3 spells CASSLEGHPNEQFF. In nucleotides, the CDR3 is TGTGCCAGCAGCTTAGAGGGGCACCCTAATGAGCAGTTCTTC.

This clonotype was recorded only once. The V and J genes are TRBV9 and TRBJ2-2; 8 bases fit TRBD2. Germline CDR1 SGDLS, CDR2 YYNGEE. The CDR3 is made up of 15 amino acids. After removal of 2 bases from V and 6 bases from J, the junction contained 6 bases not matched to a gene. The DNA of the CDR3 is TGTGCCAGCAGCGTTCGGGCGGGGGGCTCCGGGGAGCTGTTTTTT. It encodes CASSVRAGGSGELFF.

This clonotype appeared a few times. V usage is TRBV2 and J usage is TRBJ2-7; the match to TRBD1 covers 9 bases. V lost 4 bases and J lost 4; bases outside the gene matches: 8. This CDR3 has 15 residues. CDR1 is SNHLY, CDR2 FYNNEI, per germline. This chain's CDR3 is CASSGMGQGIYEQYF. CDR3 nucleotides: TGTGCCAGCAGTGGCATGGGACAGGGTATATACGAGCAGTACTTC. The variable domain in full, completed from reference TRBV2 and TRBJ2-7, reads EPEVTQTPSHQVTQMGQEVILRCVPISNHLYFYWYRQILGQKVEFLVSFYNNEISEKSEIFDDQFSVERPDGSNFTLKIRSTKLEDSAMYFCASSGMGQGIYEQYFGPGTRLTVT.

CDR3 region: CASRSRGPGTEAFF. CDR3 DNA sequence: TGCGCCAGCAGATCCCGGGGCCCGGGCACTGAAGCTTTCTTT. The chain links TRBV5-1 to TRBJ1-1, with D perhaps matching TRBD1 (5 bases). The CDR3 totals 14 residues. The ends were cut back, 5 bases at V and 4 bases at J, with 15 bases in the middle. Germline CDR1 SGHRS, CDR2 YFSETQ. Full variable domain (remainder filled in from reference TRBV5-1 and TRBJ1-1): KAGVTQTPRYLIKTRGQQVTLSCSPISGHRSVSWYQQTPGQGLQFLFEYFSETQRNKGNFPGRFSGRQFSNSRSEMNVSTLELGDSALYLCASRSRGPGTEAFFGQGTRLTVV.

The sample holds a few counts of this clonotype. V gene TRBV7-9 combines with J gene TRBJ1-2; D gene unclear. CDR3 length: 17 amino acids. V lost 4 bases and J lost 1, with 19 bases in between. Germline V gives CDR1 SEHNR, CDR2 FQNEAQ (reference sequence). The CDR3 loop is CASSSPIAPRHNYGYTF. CDR3 sequence (DNA): TGTGCCAGCAGCTCACCCATAGCGCCCCGGCATAACTATGGCTACACCTTC.

The chain links TRBV11-1 to TRBJ2-5; TRBD2 is a possible D gene (6 bases). Looked up from germline, CDR1 is SGHAT and CDR2 is FQDESV (reference sequence). Trimming removed 4 bases at V and 5 bases at J, with 17 bases between. The CDR3 runs to 15 residues. CDR3 in amino acids: CASSYLGGLTETQYF. The CDR3 DNA reads TGTGCCAGCAGCTACCTCGGGGGACTTACGGAGACCCAGTACTTC.

The rearrangement uses TRBV5-1 and TRBJ1-2; possibly TRBD1 for D (5 bases). The V end lost 4 bases, the J end lost 3 bases, and 13 bases lay between the germline ends. The length of the CDR3 is 14 residues. Germline CDR1 reads SGHRS; CDR2 reads YFSETQ. CDR3 nucleotide sequence: TGCGCCAGCAGCCCTGGACGGGACCACTATGGCTACACCTTC. Its protein product is CASSPGRDHYGYTF.

This clonotype was counted a few times. The chain has TRBV28 and TRBJ2-7, with D tentatively TRBD1 (6 bases). V was cut by 5 bases and J by 8 bases, with 10 bases left in between. This CDR3 comprises 11 residues. Germline assignment: CDR1 MDHEN and CDR2 SYDVKM. The CDR3 nucleotides are TGTGCCAGCAGTCGAGGGGGACAGCAGTACGTC. Translating it yields CASSRGGQQYV.

The chain has TRBV7-8 and TRBJ2-7; maybe TRBD2 (6 bases). This CDR3 is built from 16 residues. Germline CDR1 is SGHVS and CDR2 is FQNEAQ. V gave up 1 base and J gave up 6 bases, with 19 bases separating them. This CDR3 reads CASSLGLGGELGEQYF. The CDR3 DNA reads TGTGCCAGCAGCTTAGGATTAGGAGGGGAACTCGGCGAGCAGTACTTC.

The sample holds a few counts of this clonotype. This sequence joins TRBV5-1 and TRBJ2-3; the D call may be TRBD1 or TRBD2 (5 bases each). The length of the CDR3 is 16 residues. V lost 0 bases to trimming and J lost 0 bases, with 11 bases between them. In germline, CDR1 is SGHRS, CDR2 YFSETQ. CDR3 DNA: TGCGCCAGCAGCTTGGATCTCGGGGACAGCACAGATACGCAGTATTTT. Its translation: CASSLDLGDSTDTQYF.

The chain recombines TRBV5-1 with TRBJ1-4; D is ambiguous. This CDR3 is 13 amino acids long. V was shortened by 0 bases and J by 8 bases, with 8 bases between the two germline ends. Germline-derived CDR1 and CDR2 are SGHRS and YFSETQ. The CDR3 DNA reads as TGCGCCAGCAGCTTGGATCATCAGGAAAAACTGTTTTTT. Amino acids: CASSLDHQEKLFF.

J is TRBJ1-2 and V is TRBV6-6; perhaps TRBD1 as D (5 bases). The CDR3 sequence is 16 residues long. V dropped 0 bases and J dropped 6 bases, with 17 bases sitting between them. The germline gives CDR1 MNHNY, CDR2 SVGAGI (reference sequence). CDR3 coding DNA: TGTGCCAGCAGTTACTCGCGTACAGGACGACGACATGGCTACACCTTC. Translating gives CASSYSRTGRRHGYTF.

The V and J genes are TRBV3-1 and TRBJ2-7; TRBD2 might be the D (6 bases). There are 14 residues in the CDR3. The germline V and J ends were trimmed by 3 bases and 3 bases, with 12 bases remaining between them. The germline V gene encodes CDR1 LGHDT and CDR2 YNNKEL (reference sequence). The CDR3 loop reads CASSQTGGVYEQYF. In nucleotides, the CDR3 is TGTGCCAGCAGCCAGACCGGGGGTGTCTACGAGCAGTACTTC.

This clonotype showed up just a few times. The chain combines TRBV12-3 or TRBV12-4 with TRBJ2-2; the D is unclear. The CDR3 runs 15 residues. Trimming removed 3 bases from V and 1 base from J, with 9 bases in between. Here the CDR3 reads CASSFIGKNTGELFF. The CDR3 DNA sequence: TGTGCCAGCAGTTTTATAGGCAAGAACACCGGGGAGCTGTTTTTT.

This clonotype turned up a few times. The chain joins TRBV7-8 to TRBJ2-1, with 9 bases that match TRBD1. CDR3 size: 17 residues. CDR1 SGHVS and CDR2 FQNEAQ come from the germline V gene. With 4 bases clipped from V and 0 bases from J, the junction kept 7 bases outside the gene matches. CDR3 DNA sequence: TGTGCCAGCAGCTCCAGGGGACAGGGAGGCTCCTACAATGAGCAGTTCTTC. It yields the protein CASSSRGQGGSYNEQFF.

This clonotype was observed a handful of times. V gene TRBV6-5 combines with J gene TRBJ2-5, with 9 bases aligning to TRBD2. V was clipped by 2 bases and J by 5 bases; unmatched bases: 9. The CDR3 spans 16 residues. The V gene's germline CDR1 is MNHEY and CDR2 SVGAGI. In nucleotides, the CDR3 is TGTGCCAGCAGTTACCTGGGCGGGGGGGCCCTGGAGACCCAGTACTTC. Its translation: CASSYLGGGALETQYF.

The J gene is TRBJ1-1, the V gene TRBV5-1, with 11 bases identical to TRBD1. Unmatched junction bases numbered 4, after V lost 6 bases and J lost 0 bases. This CDR3 has 15 residues. CDR1 SGHRS and CDR2 YFSETQ come from the germline V gene. The CDR3 DNA is TGCGCCAGCACACGGACAGGGGGCATGAACACTGAAGCTTTCTTT. Its translation is CASTRTGGMNTEAFF.

This clonotype was counted a few times. This chain connects TRBV7-9 to TRBJ2-7; D uncertain. V lost 5 bases and J 5 bases, leaving 16 bases between the germline ends. CDR1 and CDR2 (germline): SEHNR, FQNEAQ (reference sequence). This CDR3 comprises 14 residues. CDR3 amino acids: CASSPRWSYDEQYF. CDR3 coding DNA: TGTGCCAGCAGCCCCCGGTGGAGCTACGACGAGCAGTACTTC. The complete variable domain, with remaining parts taken from reference TRBV7-9 and TRBJ2-7, reads DTGVSQNPRHKITKRGQNVTFRCDPISEHNRLYWYRQTLGQGPEFLTYFQNEAQLEKSRLLSDRFSAERPKGSFSTLEIQRTEQGDSAMYLCASSPRWSYDEQYFGPGTRLTVT.

In DNA form, the CDR3 reads TGCAGCGGACTGGGGGAGGGGATAGAGACCCAGTACTTC. Protein sequence: CSGLGEGIETQYF. The V gene is TRBV29-1, the J gene TRBJ2-5; TRBD2 matches 7 bases. Germline assignment: CDR1 SQVTM and CDR2 ANQGSEA. Unmatched junction bases numbered 9, after V lost 7 bases and J lost 4 bases. The CDR3 has 13 amino acids. Combining the CDR3 with reference TRBV29-1 and TRBJ2-5 gives the whole variable domain SAVISQKPSRDICQRGTSLTIQCQVDSQVTMMFWYRQQPGQSLTLIATANQGSEATYESGFVIDKFPISRPNLTFSTLTVSNMSPEDSSIYLCSGLGEGIETQYFGPGTRLLVL.

This clonotype was detected only a few times. The chain recombines TRBV3-2 with TRBJ2-2. TRBV3-2 is termed a pseudogene. The length of the CDR3 is 13 residues. The DNA of the CDR3 is TGTGCCAGCAGGCGATGCTGCCAGGGGGAGCTGTTTTTT. Translation: CASRRCCQGELFF.

The chain has TRBV7-3 and TRBJ2-3, with D tentatively TRBD1 (5 bases). CDR1 and CDR2 (germline): SGHTA, FQGTGA. Trimming shortened V by 5 bases and J by 2 bases, and 8 bases separated the two germline ends. The CDR3 totals 13 residues. CDR3 DNA: TGTGCCAGCAGCGTGACAGCCACAGATACGCAGTATTTT. It encodes CASSVTATDTQYF.

The V gene is TRBV7-9, the J gene TRBJ1-1, with D unclear. The CDR3 has 13 amino acids. The germline V gene encodes CDR1 SEHNR and CDR2 FQNEAQ (reference sequence). V lost 2 bases and J lost 6, with 10 bases in between. CDR3 sequence reads: CASSLTRIAEAFF. The DNA for the CDR3 is TGTGCCAGCAGCTTAACGAGGATCGCTGAAGCTTTCTTT. The entire variable domain, with the rest obtained from reference TRBV7-9 and TRBJ1-1, is as follows: DTGVSQNPRHKITKRGQNVTFRCDPISEHNRLYWYRQTLGQGPEFLTYFQNEAQLEKSRLLSDRFSAERPKGSFSTLEIQRTEQGDSAMYLCASSLTRIAEAFFGQGTRLTVV.

J is TRBJ2-7 and V is TRBV7-9; TRBD2 is a possible D gene (5 bases). Trimming stripped 7 bases from V and 5 bases from J, with 18 bases between. Germline lookup yields CDR1 SEHNR and CDR2 FQNEAQ (reference sequence). This CDR3 is built from 14 residues. CDR3: CASIPRGKSHEQYF. CDR3 bases: TGTGCCAGCATCCCCAGAGGGAAGTCCCACGAGCAGTACTTC.

The chain couples TRBV20-1 to TRBJ2-2, with 14 bases that match TRBD2. V gave up 1 base and J gave up 7 bases; unmatched junction bases: 8. CDR1 is DFQATT and CDR2 is SNEGSKA in the germline V gene (reference sequence). This CDR3 comprises 17 residues. CDR3 in DNA: TGCAGTGCTAGAGCCCCGACTAGCGGGGGGGCTGGCGGGGAGCTGTTTTTT. This codes for CSARAPTSGGAGGELFF.

This rearrangement joins TRBV5-6 to TRBJ2-3; 8 positions match TRBD1. The CDR3 is 17 amino acids. The J segment lost 2 bases and the V segment lost 0 bases, leaving 8 bases of the junction unmatched. Germline CDR1 reads SGHDT; CDR2 reads YYEEEE. The CDR3 region is CASSLEPGGFFTDTQYF. In nucleotides, the CDR3 is TGTGCCAGCAGCTTGGAGCCAGGGGGCTTTTTCACAGATACGCAGTATTTT.